This TCR beta chain appears in the sequencing data of a study of T cell clones after liver transplantation. Germline lookup yields CDR1 LNHNV and CDR2 YYDKDF (reference sequence). There are 16 residues in the CDR3. Losses at the gene ends were 0 bases for V and 3 bases for J; bases not matched to a gene: 5. Generated by immunoSEQ multiplex PCR, the TCRdb table keeps only in-frame clones and is missing some. The table shows about 74,000 clones, with 80% occurring only once. This clonotype was sampled from a human donor who received a liver transplant. The chain has TRBV15 and TRBJ1-2; 9 bases agree with TRBD1. The source material was CD4+ T cells from blood, sampled before liver transplant. CDR3 DNA sequence: TGTGCCACCAGCAGAGATCAACAGGGGGCTGACTATGGCTACACCTTC. It translates to CATSRDQQGADYGYTF.